This record concerns one TCR beta chain sequence. Its antigen is undetermined. This sample was included in a study of OX40 agonist ivuxolimab in advanced cancers. Study as a whole: Among those treated, three patients had partial responses, one with hepatocellular carcinoma and two with cutaneous melanoma.

Study-wide results and limits: Circulating CD4+ and CD8+ T cells showed clonal expansion by week 6 at 0.1 to 3.0 mg/kg. Expanded clones belonging to CD8+ T cells outnumbered, on average, those of CD4+.

Produced via immunoSEQ multiplex PCR; TCRdb's table is partial and in-frame only. The repertoire includes 50,000 to 70,000 clones, 85% to 95% of them detected once, and 15% to 20% sits in the top ten. The ends lost 4 bases at V and 2 bases at J; junction bases unmatched: 3. The CDR3 length is 14 residues. Germline CDR1 is MGHRA and CDR2 is YSYEKL. The source is an adult with an advanced solid tumor such as melanoma, head and neck, liver or kidney cancer. The source was CD4+ or CD8+ T cells sorted from blood, collected in a trial of the OX40 agonist ivuxolimab. The chain couples TRBV4-1 to TRBJ2-3, with 7 bases fitting TRBD2. CDR3 region: CASSPGDYTDTQYF. DNA for the CDR3: TGCGCCAGCAGCCCCGGGGACTACACAGATACGCAGTATTTT.